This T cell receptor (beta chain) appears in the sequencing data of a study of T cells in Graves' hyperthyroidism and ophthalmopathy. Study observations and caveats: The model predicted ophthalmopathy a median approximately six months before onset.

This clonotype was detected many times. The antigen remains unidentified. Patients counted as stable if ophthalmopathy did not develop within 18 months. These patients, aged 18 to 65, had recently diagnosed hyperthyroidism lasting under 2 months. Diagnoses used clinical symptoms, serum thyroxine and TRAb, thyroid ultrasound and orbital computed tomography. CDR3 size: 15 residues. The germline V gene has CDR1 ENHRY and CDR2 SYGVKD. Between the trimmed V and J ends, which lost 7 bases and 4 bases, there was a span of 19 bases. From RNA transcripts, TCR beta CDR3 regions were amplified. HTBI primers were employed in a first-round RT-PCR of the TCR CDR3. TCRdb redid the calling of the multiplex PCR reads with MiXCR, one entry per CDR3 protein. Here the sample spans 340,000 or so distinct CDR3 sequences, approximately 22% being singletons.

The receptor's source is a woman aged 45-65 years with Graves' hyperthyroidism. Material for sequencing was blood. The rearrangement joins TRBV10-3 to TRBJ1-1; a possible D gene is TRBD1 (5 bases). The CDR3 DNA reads TGTGCCATCATGACGGTGGGGGACGGACGCACTGAAGCTTTCTTT. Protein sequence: CAIMTVGDGRTEAFF.